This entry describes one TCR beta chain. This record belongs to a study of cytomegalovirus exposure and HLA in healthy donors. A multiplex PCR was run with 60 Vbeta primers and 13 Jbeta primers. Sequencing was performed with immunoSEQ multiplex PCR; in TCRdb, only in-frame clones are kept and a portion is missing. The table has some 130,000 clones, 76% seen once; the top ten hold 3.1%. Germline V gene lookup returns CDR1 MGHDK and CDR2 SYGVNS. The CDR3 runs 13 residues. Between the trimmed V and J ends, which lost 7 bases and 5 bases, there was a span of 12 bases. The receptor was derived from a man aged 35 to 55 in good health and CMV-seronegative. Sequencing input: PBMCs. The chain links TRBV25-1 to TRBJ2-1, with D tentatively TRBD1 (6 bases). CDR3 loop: CASIRTVDNEQFF. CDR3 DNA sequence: TGTGCCAGCATCCGGACAGTCGACAATGAGCAGTTCTTC. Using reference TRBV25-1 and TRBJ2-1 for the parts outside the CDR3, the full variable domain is EADIYQTPRYLVIGTGKKITLECSQTMGHDKMYWYQQDPGMELHLIHYSYGVNSTEKGDLSSESTVSRIRTEHFPLTLESARPSHTSQYLCASIRTVDNEQFFGPGTRLTVL.